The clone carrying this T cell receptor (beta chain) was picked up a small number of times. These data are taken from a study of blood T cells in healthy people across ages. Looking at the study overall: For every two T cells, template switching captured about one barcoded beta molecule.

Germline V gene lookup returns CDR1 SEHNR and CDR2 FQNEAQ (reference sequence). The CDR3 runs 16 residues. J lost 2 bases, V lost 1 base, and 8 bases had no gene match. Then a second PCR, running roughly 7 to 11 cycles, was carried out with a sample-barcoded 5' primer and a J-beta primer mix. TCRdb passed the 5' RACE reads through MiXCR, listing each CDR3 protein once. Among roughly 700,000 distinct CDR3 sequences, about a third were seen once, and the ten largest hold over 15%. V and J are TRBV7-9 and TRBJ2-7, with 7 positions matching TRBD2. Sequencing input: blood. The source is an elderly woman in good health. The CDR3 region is CASSLEASGNPYEQYF. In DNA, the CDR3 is TGTGCCAGCAGCTTAGAGGCTAGCGGAAACCCCTACGAGCAGTACTTC.